The 9 T cell receptor beta chains reported below all come from one sample, sequenced in a study of T-cell reconstitution after alpha-beta-depleted transplantation in children. The authors prepared the TCRbeta library with unique molecular identifiers. TCRdb re-called the PCR reads with MiXCR, one entry per CDR3 protein. The sample has about 92,000 distinct CDR3 sequences, approximately 12% seen once. This material consisted of PBMCs from the stem cell graft donor, taken from the stem cell graft. These receptors came from a human donor who donated a stem cell graft to a child with inherited bone marrow failure.

This clonotype was detected many times. V gene TRBV20-1 combines with J gene TRBJ2-1, with 8 bases lining up with TRBD2. The CDR3 contains 14 residues. V gave up 3 bases and J gave up 4 bases; unmatched junction bases: 5. Germline loops: CDR1 DFQATT, CDR2 SNEGSKA (reference sequence). This CDR3 is CSARSGGTYNEQFF. CDR3 bases: TGCAGTGCTAGGAGCGGGGGCACATACAATGAGCAGTTCTTC.

This clonotype was detected many times. This chain joins TRBV18 and TRBJ1-1; D unresolved. CDR1 is KGHSH and CDR2 is LQKENI in the germline V gene. V dropped 2 bases and J dropped 6 bases, with 10 bases sitting between them. The CDR3 has 13 residues. The DNA of the CDR3 is TGTGCCAGCTCACCATCCGGTTGGTCTGAAGCTTTCTTT. Protein: CASSPSGWSEAFF.

The rearrangement links TRBV19 to TRBJ2-5, with D uncertain. Trimming cost V 0 bases and J 3 bases, with 5 bases left between them. CDR3 size: 13 residues. Germline V CDR1 and CDR2: LNHDA, SQIVND (reference sequence). Here the CDR3 reads CASSIDQEETQYF. CDR3 DNA sequence: TGTGCCAGTAGTATAGATCAAGAAGAGACCCAGTACTTC.

The rearrangement links TRBV5-4 to TRBJ2-1; D is uncertain. V was cut by 0 bases and J by 7 bases, with 8 bases left in between. Looked up from germline, CDR1 is SGHNT and CDR2 is YYREEE (reference sequence). This CDR3 spans 13 amino acids. CDR3 DNA sequence: TGTGCCAGCAGCTTGGAGGGCCCAAATGAGCAGTTCTTC. This translates into CASSLEGPNEQFF.

This clonotype appeared many times. V and J are TRBV20-1 and TRBJ1-4, with no clear D. The CDR3 loop spans 16 amino acids. V was clipped by 8 bases and J by 3 bases, with 22 bases between them. Germline V gene data show CDR1 as DFQATT and CDR2 as SNEGSKA (reference sequence). DNA for the CDR3: TGCAGTCAAGCGAGGATCCCCTTACTCCCTAATGAAAAACTGTTTTTT. Translation gives CSQARIPLLPNEKLFF.

In its sample, this clonotype was seen many times. This rearrangement joins TRBV7-2 to TRBJ1-1; 7 bases match TRBD1. Germline CDR1 reads SGHTA; CDR2 reads FQGNSA. There are 13 residues in the CDR3. V lost 1 base, J lost 7 bases, and 3 bases stayed unmatched. For the CDR3, the DNA is TGTGCCAGCAGCTTAGGGGCAGGGGGTGAAGCTTTCTTT. Amino acids: CASSLGAGGEAFF.

This clonotype was observed many times. This chain uses TRBV12-3 or TRBV12-4 with TRBJ2-7, with D perhaps matching TRBD1 (6 bases). The CDR3 runs to 12 residues. Trimming cost V 6 bases and J 5 bases, with 11 bases left between them. CDR3: CASRRDTHEQYF. CDR3 sequence (DNA): TGTGCCAGCAGACGGGACACTCACGAGCAGTACTTC.

Written as DNA, the CDR3 is TGTGCCACCCTATTGCAAGGGACTGTTGTCGGGGAGCTGTTTTTT. It is translated as CATLLQGTVVGELFF. This chain connects TRBV7-9 to TRBJ2-2, with D perhaps matching TRBD2 (6 bases). The CDR3 totals 15 residues. The germline V gene encodes CDR1 SEHNR and CDR2 FQNEAQ (reference sequence). Trimming took 10 bases from V and 7 from J, leaving 22 bases between them.

This clonotype was counted many times. The CDR3 DNA is TGTGCCAGCAGCACCCCGTCCTACGAGTACTTC. Amino acids: CASSTPSYEYF. This chain uses TRBV7-2 with TRBJ2-7; D not resolved. This CDR3 contains 11 residues. The germline CDR1 and CDR2 sequences are SGHTA and FQGNSA. V was trimmed by 5 bases and J by 11 bases, leaving 13 bases between them.